The next 25 T cell receptor beta chains were all read from a single sample in a study of glioma-infiltrating T cells after dendritic cell vaccination. Repertoires were generated with immunoSEQ multiplex PCR, while TCRdb's copy carries only in-frame clones and drops some. The sample includes under 100,000 clones, approximately 80% seen only once; the top ten take approximately 6%. Sequenced material: blood, taken before dendritic cell vaccination. The receptors originated from a human donor with glioblastoma.

This clone appeared once. CDR3 in amino acids: CASSPRQWTDTQYF. CDR3 DNA sequence: TGTGCCAGCAGTCCCCGACAGTGGACAGATACGCAGTATTTT. This sequence joins TRBV7-9 and TRBJ2-3; the D gene is possibly TRBD1 (5 bases). The CDR3 length is 14 residues. Germline CDR1 reads SEHNR; CDR2 reads FQNEAQ (reference sequence). V lost 6 bases and J lost 3, with 13 bases in between. Looking up the rest from reference TRBV7-9 and TRBJ2-3 gives the full variable domain: DTGVSQNPRHKITKRGQNVTFRCDPISEHNRLYWYRQTLGQGPEFLTYFQNEAQLEKSRLLSDRFSAERPKGSFSTLEIQRTEQGDSAMYLCASSPRQWTDTQYFGPGTRLTVL.

V is TRBV6-6 and J is TRBJ1-5, with 7 bases that match TRBD1. The CDR3 has 15 residues. V gave up 6 bases and J gave up 0 bases; unmatched junction bases: 5. Germline-derived CDR1 and CDR2 are MNHNY and SVGAGI (reference sequence). Here the CDR3 reads CASREGQHSNQPQHF. The CDR3 region has the DNA TGTGCCAGCAGGGAGGGACAGCATAGCAATCAGCCCCAGCATTTT.

The chain links TRBV7-2 to TRBJ1-5, with 11 bases fitting TRBD1. CDR3 length equals 17 residues. V gave up 4 bases and J gave up 7 bases; unmatched junction bases: 12. Per the germline V gene, CDR1 is SGHTA and CDR2 is FQGNSA. The chain's CDR3 is CASSSVNIGTGGQPQHF. The CDR3, as DNA: TGTGCCAGCAGCTCAGTCAACATCGGGACAGGGGGGCAGCCCCAGCATTTT.

This chain connects TRBV29-1 to TRBJ1-1; 8 nucleotides agree with TRBD1. The CDR3 has 15 residues. Germline V gives CDR1 SQVTM, CDR2 ANQGSEA. The junction had 7 bases not matched to a gene; V was cut back by 4 bases and J by 0 bases. The CDR3 sequence is CSVGKQGGVNTEAFF. The CDR3 bases are TGCAGCGTTGGCAAACAGGGGGGCGTGAACACTGAAGCTTTCTTT.

The genes are TRBV28 and TRBJ1-2; the D is unclear. Germline V CDR1 and CDR2: MDHEN, SYDVKM. V was cut by 3 bases and J by 1 base, with 9 bases left in between. CDR3 length equals 14 residues. In DNA, the CDR3 is TGTGCCAGCAGTTTGTGGCGGAATAACTATGGCTACACCTTC. The encoded protein is CASSLWRNNYGYTF.

The chain combines TRBV28 with TRBJ2-3; 9 bases agree with TRBD2. This CDR3 has 17 residues. The trim removed 1 base at V and 4 bases at J, leaving 9 bases unmatched. Germline V gene lookup returns CDR1 MDHEN and CDR2 SYDVKM. The CDR3 reads CASSLYGAGGLADTQYF. The CDR3 DNA sequence: TGTGCCAGCAGTTTATACGGAGCGGGGGGCCTGGCAGATACGCAGTATTTT.

The chain links TRBV27 to TRBJ2-7; D perhaps matches TRBD2 (5 bases). Germline V lookup: CDR1 MNHEY, CDR2 SMNVEV (reference sequence). The CDR3 runs to 14 residues. The ends were cut back, 8 bases at V and 3 bases at J, with 17 bases in the middle. The CDR3 loop reads CASSLSHGDYEQYF. In nucleotides, the CDR3 is TGTGCCAGCTCCCTTAGCCACGGGGACTACGAGCAGTACTTC.

J is TRBJ2-2 and V is TRBV11-3; no clear D gene. This CDR3 spans 12 amino acids. Germline V gene data show CDR1 as SGHNT and CDR2 as YENEEA. Trimming removed 4 bases from V and 6 bases from J, with 6 bases in between. This CDR3 reads CASSSRAGELFF. CDR3 DNA sequence: TGTGCCAGCAGCTCCCGGGCCGGGGAGCTGTTTTTT. Based on the CDR3 plus reference TRBV11-3 and TRBJ2-2, the full variable domain is EAGVVQSPRYKIIEKKQPVAFWCNPISGHNTLYWYLQNLGQGPELLIRYENEEAVDDSQLPKDRFSAERLKGVDSTLKIQPAELGDSAVYLCASSSRAGELFFGEGSRLTVL.

J is TRBJ2-3 and V is TRBV6-7, with D tentatively TRBD1 (5 bases). TRBV6-7 is an ORF, with its function uncertain. Trimming took off 2 bases at V and 1 base at J, with 22 bases between the two ends. The CDR3 consists of 19 residues. As DNA, the CDR3 is TGTGCCAGCAGTTACACCGGTCTGAACGGACAAGAGCGCACAGATACGCAGTATTTT. Translating it yields CASSYTGLNGQERTDTQYF.

This clone was seen a single time. The gene calls are TRBV27 and TRBJ1-1; TRBD1 is a possible D gene (5 bases). The germline CDR1 and CDR2 sequences are MNHEY and SMNVEV (reference sequence). The CDR3 extends over 13 amino acids. Trimming shortened V by 6 bases and J by 4 bases, and 12 bases separated the two germline ends. CDR3 nucleotides: TGTGCCAGCAGCCCCAGGGCAGTCACTGAAGCTTTCTTT. It is translated as CASSPRAVTEAFF.

The rearrangement joins TRBV7-8 to TRBJ2-7; possibly TRBD2 for D (5 bases). The V gene's germline CDR1 is SGHVS and CDR2 FQNEAQ. The V and J ends lost 6 bases and 9 bases respectively, with 15 bases between them. The CDR3 extends over 12 amino acids. The CDR3 nucleotides read TGTGCCAGCAGAACAGCAACGAGCGGGCAGTACTTC. Translation: CASRTATSGQYF.

Only one count was recorded for this clone. The chain recombines TRBV5-4 with TRBJ2-7; a possible D gene is TRBD1 (6 bases). The CDR3 has 15 residues. CDR1 and CDR2 (germline): SGHNT, YYREEE (reference sequence). The V end was cut by 2 bases, the J end by 1 base, with 13 bases between. CDR3: CASSFVFRGSYEQYF. The CDR3 DNA is TGTGCCAGCAGCTTTGTTTTCAGGGGATCCTACGAGCAGTACTTC.

This clone was seen a handful of times. The chain carries TRBV19 and TRBJ1-1, with D perhaps TRBD1 (5 bases). CDR3 size: 13 residues. The germline V and J ends were trimmed by 2 bases and 11 bases, with 15 bases remaining between them. Per germline, CDR1 LNHDA and CDR2 SQIVND (reference sequence). CDR3 residues: CASSIQGGRSAFF. The CDR3 coding sequence is TGTGCCAGTAGTATACAGGGAGGGAGGTCGGCTTTCTTT.

This chain links TRBV5-1 with TRBJ2-7, with 10 nucleotides matching TRBD1. The CDR3 length is 17 residues. The trim removed 3 bases at V and 3 bases at J, leaving 12 bases unmatched. CDR1 SGHRS and CDR2 YFSETQ come from the germline V gene. The CDR3 DNA reads as TGCGCCAGCAGCTCGGGGGTAAGACAGGGGGCTAGCTACGAGCAGTACTTC. This gives the protein CASSSGVRQGASYEQYF.

The chain is built from TRBV4-1 and TRBJ2-1; 10 positions agree with TRBD2. The CDR3 runs 15 residues. Germline CDR1 and CDR2: MGHRA and YSYEKL. With 4 bases clipped from V and 4 bases from J, the junction kept 4 bases outside the gene matches. In nucleotides, the CDR3 is TGCGCCAGCAGCCTTGGACTAGCGGAATACAATGAGCAGTTCTTC. Amino acids: CASSLGLAEYNEQFF.

The chain employs TRBV5-4 and TRBJ1-1; TRBD1 agrees at 7 bases. The V gene end was trimmed by 0 bases and the J gene end by 6 bases; junction bases not matched to a gene: 8. This CDR3 comprises 15 residues. Germline CDR1 and CDR2: SGHNT and YYREEE (reference sequence). CDR3 nucleotide sequence: TGTGCCAGCAGCTTGGCCTTACAGGGGTACGCTGAAGCTTTCTTT. Protein sequence: CASSLALQGYAEAFF.

The chain is built from TRBV5-4 and TRBJ2-3, with unresolved D. The germline V and J ends were trimmed by 2 bases and 0 bases, with 10 bases remaining between them. The germline CDR1 and CDR2 sequences are SGHNT and YYREEE (reference sequence). This CDR3 has 15 amino acids. CDR3 amino acids: CASSFGMESTDTQYF. As DNA, the CDR3 is TGTGCCAGCAGCTTTGGTATGGAGAGCACAGATACGCAGTATTTT.

V and J are TRBV19 and TRBJ2-1, with 7 bases fitting TRBD2. Germline CDR1 LNHDA, CDR2 SQIVND (reference sequence). This CDR3 has 14 residues. Trimming removed 3 bases from V and 6 bases from J; junction bases left unmatched: 5. The CDR3 bases are TGTGCCAGTAGTATTGGGGGGGAAGGCAATGAGCAGTTCTTC. Its translation: CASSIGGEGNEQFF.

The V and J genes are TRBV30 and TRBJ1-4, with D possibly matching TRBD1 (5 bases). CDR3 length: 13 amino acids. V lost 1 base, J lost 8 bases, and 11 bases lay in between. Per germline, CDR1 GTSNPN and CDR2 SVGIG (reference sequence). CDR3 in amino acids: CAWSAGEAEKLFF. Written as DNA, the CDR3 is TGTGCCTGGAGTGCGGGGGAAGCAGAAAAACTGTTTTTT.

The chain has TRBV5-1 and TRBJ2-2; TRBD2 is a possible D gene (5 bases). Trimming removed 5 bases from V and 1 base from J, with 12 bases in between. CDR3 length: 15 amino acids. Looked up from germline, CDR1 is SGHRS and CDR2 is YFSETQ. The CDR3: CASRPDGLNTGELFF. DNA for the CDR3: TGCGCCAGCAGACCCGACGGACTGAACACCGGGGAGCTGTTTTTT.

V is TRBV2 and J is TRBJ1-5; 9 bases map to TRBD1. Germline assignment: CDR1 SNHLY and CDR2 FYNNEI. With V trimmed by 7 bases and J by 0 bases, 10 bases remained unmatched. This CDR3 has 17 amino acids. CDR3 protein: CASTLGQGRYSNQPQHF. CDR3 sequence (DNA): TGTGCCAGCACCTTGGGACAGGGACGATATAGCAATCAGCCCCAGCATTTT.

V usage is TRBV11-3 and J usage is TRBJ2-1; 14 positions agree with TRBD2. Germline V gives CDR1 SGHNT, CDR2 YENEEA. The J segment lost 10 bases and the V segment lost 4 bases, leaving 9 bases of the junction unmatched. The CDR3 runs to 16 residues. CDR3 sequence (DNA): TGTGCCAGCAGCTCGATGGGACTAGCGGGAGCGGAAGAGCAGTTCTTC. Translating it yields CASSSMGLAGAEEQFF.

The chain is built from TRBV19 and TRBJ1-5; TRBD1 might be the D (6 bases). Germline V gene sequence: CDR1 LNHDA, CDR2 SQIVND (reference sequence). The CDR3 spans 15 residues. The V and J ends lost 5 bases and 5 bases respectively, with 16 bases between them. The CDR3 DNA reads TGTGCCAGTAGTGTACAGACAGGCTGGGATCAGCCCCAGCATTTT. It codes for CASSVQTGWDQPQHF.

The chain is built from TRBV7-9 and TRBJ2-5, with D maybe TRBD1 (6 bases). Between the trimmed V and J ends, which lost 1 base and 5 bases, there was a span of 14 bases. Germline assignment: CDR1 SEHNR and CDR2 FQNEAQ (reference sequence). This CDR3 has 15 residues. The DNA of the CDR3 is TGTGCCAGCAGCTTAGGGTTGCAGGGGTTGGAGACCCAGTACTTC. Translation: CASSLGLQGLETQYF.

The chain uses TRBV28 and TRBJ1-4; D call uncertain. CDR3 length: 12 residues. Germline CDR1 reads MDHEN; CDR2 reads SYDVKM. Trimming stripped 10 bases from V and 4 bases from J, with 10 bases between. CDR3: CATRQNNEKLFF. The DNA of the CDR3 is TGTGCCACCCGTCAGAATAATGAAAAACTGTTTTTT.